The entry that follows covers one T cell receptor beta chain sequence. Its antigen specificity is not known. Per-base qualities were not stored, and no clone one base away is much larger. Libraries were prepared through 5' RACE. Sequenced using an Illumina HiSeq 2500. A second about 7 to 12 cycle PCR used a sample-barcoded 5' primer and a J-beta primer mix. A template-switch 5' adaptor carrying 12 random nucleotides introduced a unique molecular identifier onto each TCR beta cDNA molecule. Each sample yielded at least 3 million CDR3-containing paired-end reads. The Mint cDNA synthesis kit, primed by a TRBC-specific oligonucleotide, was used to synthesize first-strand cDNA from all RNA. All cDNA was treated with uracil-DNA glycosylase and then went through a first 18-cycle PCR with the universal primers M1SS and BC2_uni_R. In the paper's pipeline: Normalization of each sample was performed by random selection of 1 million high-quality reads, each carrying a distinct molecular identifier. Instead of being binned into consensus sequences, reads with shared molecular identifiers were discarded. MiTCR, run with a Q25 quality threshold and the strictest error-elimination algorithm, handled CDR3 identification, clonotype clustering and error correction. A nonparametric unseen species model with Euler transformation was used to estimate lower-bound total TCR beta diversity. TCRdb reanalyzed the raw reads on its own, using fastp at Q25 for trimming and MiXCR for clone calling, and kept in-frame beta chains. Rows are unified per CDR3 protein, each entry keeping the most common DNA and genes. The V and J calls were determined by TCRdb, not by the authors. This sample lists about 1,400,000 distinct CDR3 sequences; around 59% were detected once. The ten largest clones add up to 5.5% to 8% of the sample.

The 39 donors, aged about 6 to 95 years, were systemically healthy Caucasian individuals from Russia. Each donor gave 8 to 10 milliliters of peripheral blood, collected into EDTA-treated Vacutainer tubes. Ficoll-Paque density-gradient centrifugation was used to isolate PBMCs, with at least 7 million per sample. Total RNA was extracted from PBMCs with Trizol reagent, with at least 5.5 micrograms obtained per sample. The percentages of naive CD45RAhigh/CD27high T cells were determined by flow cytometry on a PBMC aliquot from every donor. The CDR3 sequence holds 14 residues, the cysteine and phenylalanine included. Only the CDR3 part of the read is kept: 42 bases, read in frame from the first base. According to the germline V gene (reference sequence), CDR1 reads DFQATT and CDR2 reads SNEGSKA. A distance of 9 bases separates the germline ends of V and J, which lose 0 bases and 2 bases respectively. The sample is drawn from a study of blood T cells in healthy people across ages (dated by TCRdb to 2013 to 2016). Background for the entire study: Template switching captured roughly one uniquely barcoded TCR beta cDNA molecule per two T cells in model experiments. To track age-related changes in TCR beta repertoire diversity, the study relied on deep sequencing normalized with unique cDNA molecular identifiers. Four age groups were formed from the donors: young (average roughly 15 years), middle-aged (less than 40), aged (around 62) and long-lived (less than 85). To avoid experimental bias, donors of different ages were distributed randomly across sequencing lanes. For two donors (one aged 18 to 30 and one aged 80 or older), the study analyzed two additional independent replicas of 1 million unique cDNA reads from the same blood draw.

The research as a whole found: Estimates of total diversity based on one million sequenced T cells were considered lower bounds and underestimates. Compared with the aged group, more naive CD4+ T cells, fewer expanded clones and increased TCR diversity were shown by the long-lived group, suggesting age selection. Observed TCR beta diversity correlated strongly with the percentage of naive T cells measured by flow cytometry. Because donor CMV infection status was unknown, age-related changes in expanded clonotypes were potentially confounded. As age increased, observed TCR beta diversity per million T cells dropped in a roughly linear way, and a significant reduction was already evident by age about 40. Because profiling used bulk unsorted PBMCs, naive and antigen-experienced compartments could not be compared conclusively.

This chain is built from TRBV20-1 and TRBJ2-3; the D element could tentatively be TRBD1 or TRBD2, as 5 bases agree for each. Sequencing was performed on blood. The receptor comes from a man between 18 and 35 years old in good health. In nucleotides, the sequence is TGCAGTGCTAGAGAAGGGACGTCCACAGATACGCAGTATTTT. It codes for CSAREGTSTDTQYF.